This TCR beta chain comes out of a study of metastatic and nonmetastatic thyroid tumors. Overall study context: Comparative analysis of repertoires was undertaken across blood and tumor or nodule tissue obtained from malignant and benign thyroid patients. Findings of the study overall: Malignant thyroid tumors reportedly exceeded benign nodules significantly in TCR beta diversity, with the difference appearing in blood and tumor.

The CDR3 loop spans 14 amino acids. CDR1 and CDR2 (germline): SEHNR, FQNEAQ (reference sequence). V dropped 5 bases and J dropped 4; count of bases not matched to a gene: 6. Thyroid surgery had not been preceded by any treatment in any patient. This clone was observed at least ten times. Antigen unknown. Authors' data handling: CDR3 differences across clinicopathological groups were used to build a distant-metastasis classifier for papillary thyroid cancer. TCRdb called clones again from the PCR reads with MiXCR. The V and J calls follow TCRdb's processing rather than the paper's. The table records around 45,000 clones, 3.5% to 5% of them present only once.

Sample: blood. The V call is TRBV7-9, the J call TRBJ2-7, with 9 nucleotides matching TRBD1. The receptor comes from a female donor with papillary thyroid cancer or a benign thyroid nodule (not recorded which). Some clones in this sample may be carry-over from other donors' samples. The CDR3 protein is CASSRDRDEYEQYF. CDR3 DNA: TGTGCCAGCAGCCGGGACAGGGATGAGTACGAGCAGTACTTC. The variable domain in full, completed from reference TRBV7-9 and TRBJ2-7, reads DTGVSQNPRHKITKRGQNVTFRCDPISEHNRLYWYRQTLGQGPEFLTYFQNEAQLEKSRLLSDRFSAERPKGSFSTLEIQRTEQGDSAMYLCASSRDRDEYEQYFGPGTRLTVT.